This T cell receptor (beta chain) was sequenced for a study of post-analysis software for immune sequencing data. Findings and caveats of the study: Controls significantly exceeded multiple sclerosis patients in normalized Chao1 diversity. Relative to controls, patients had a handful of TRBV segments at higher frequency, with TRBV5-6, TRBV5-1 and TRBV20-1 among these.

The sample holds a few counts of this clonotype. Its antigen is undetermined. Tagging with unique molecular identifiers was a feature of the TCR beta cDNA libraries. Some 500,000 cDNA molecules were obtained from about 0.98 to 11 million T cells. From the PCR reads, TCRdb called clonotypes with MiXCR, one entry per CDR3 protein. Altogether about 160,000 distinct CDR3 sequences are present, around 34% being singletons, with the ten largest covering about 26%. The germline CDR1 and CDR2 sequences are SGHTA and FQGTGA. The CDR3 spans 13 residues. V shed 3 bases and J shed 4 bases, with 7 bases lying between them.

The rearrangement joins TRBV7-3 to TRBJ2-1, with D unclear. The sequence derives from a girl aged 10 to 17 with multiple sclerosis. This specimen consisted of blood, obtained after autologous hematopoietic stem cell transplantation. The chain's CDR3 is CASSFGGYNEQFF. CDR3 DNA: TGTGCCAGCAGCTTCGGCGGATACAATGAGCAGTTCTTC.